This T cell receptor (beta chain) was sequenced for a study of blood T cell repertoires in COVID-19. This CDR3 region has 15 residues. CDR1 SGHRS and CDR2 YFSETQ come from the germline V gene. V dropped 4 bases and J dropped 4; count of bases not matched to a gene: 9. Clones were sequenced by immunoSEQ multiplex PCR, and TCRdb holds only the in-frame ones, with some missing. The table records 150,000 to 200,000 clones, 88% of them present only once. The clonotype originates from a man in his sixties with acute or convalescent COVID-19. Sequenced input: peripheral blood. V and J are TRBV5-1 and TRBJ1-2, with TRBD1 matching 8 bases. The CDR3 DNA reads as TGCGCCAGCAGCCCGGGACAGGCATTTGCCTATGGCTACACCTTC. Translation: CASSPGQAFAYGYTF.